Listed below are T cell receptor beta chains from one sample, sequenced in a study of blood T cell repertoires in COVID-19. Sequencing used immunoSEQ multiplex PCR; TCRdb keeps in-frame clones, though not all of them. The profile shows about 100,000 clones, 75% to 90% of them singletons. Sequenced sample: peripheral blood. The receptors were gathered from a woman of 80 years or more with acute or convalescent COVID-19. CDR3s include the opening cysteine and the closing phenylalanine or tryptophan. The D gene is left open where the match is weak. Only some rows state a clone size, as once, few, many or a class for expanded clones.

V,size,D,J,DNA,CDR3
TRBV5-6,.,.,TRBJ2-3,TGTGCCAGCAGCTTGGGGGTCAGGGCCGCAGATACGCAGTATTTT,CASSLGVRAADTQYF
TRBV18,.,.,TRBJ2-3,TGTGCCAGCTCACCACCTCAGGGTTCCACAGATACGCAGTATTTT,CASSPPQGSTDTQYF
TRBV19,.,.,TRBJ2-1,TGTGCCAGTAGTAACGTACAGGGTTGGTCCTACAATGAGCAGTTCTTC,CASSNVQGWSYNEQFF
TRBV7-6,.,TRBD1,TRBJ2-5,TGTGCCAGCAGCCCCGGGACAGGGACTTGGGAGACCCAGTACTTC,CASSPGTGTWETQYF
TRBV6-6,once,.,TRBJ2-3,TGTGCCAGCACCCCCGGGACTAGCACAGATACGCAGTATTTT,CASTPGTSTDTQYF
TRBV25-1,once,.,TRBJ1-4,TGTGCCAGCAGTGACTACGGACAGAAACTTGCAACTAATGAAAAACTGTTTTTT,CASSDYGQKLATNEKLFF
TRBV5-4,.,TRBD1,TRBJ1-4,TGTGCCAGCAGCTCTCCCGGGACAGGGTTTGAAAAACTGTTTTTT,CASSSPGTGFEKLFF
TRBV30,.,.,TRBJ2-7,TGTGCCTGGAGTCGTGGGGGCTCTGGCGAGCAGTACTTC,CAWSRGGSGEQYF
TRBV30,.,TRBD1,TRBJ1-2,TGTGCCGGGAAGAGCGGGACAGGGGGGCACTATGGCTACACCTTC,CAGKSGTGGHYGYTF
TRBV7-9,.,TRBD2,TRBJ2-3,TGTGCCAGCAGCTTAGCTAGCGGGGCTAGCACAGATACGCAGTATTTT,CASSLASGASTDTQYF
TRBV5-5,.,.,TRBJ2-5,TGTGCCAGCAGCTTCGGCCAGGCGATTAGGGAGACCCAGTACTTC,CASSFGQAIRETQYF
TRBV6-2/TRBV6-3,.,.,TRBJ2-1,TGTGCCAGCAGTCGACCCTGGGCGAGCTCCTACAATGAGCAGTTCTTC,CASSRPWASSYNEQFF
TRBV7-2,.,.,TRBJ1-6,TGTGCCAGCAGCTTAGACCCTCCTTCGAGCTCCTATAATTCACCCCTCCACTTT,CASSLDPPSSSYNSPLHF
TRBV19,.,TRBD2,TRBJ2-1,TGTGCCAGTAGTCCCAGGACTAGCGGGGTCGGGGATGAGCAGTTCTTC,CASSPRTSGVGDEQFF
TRBV30,.,.,TRBJ1-1,TGTGCCTGGAGTTCGGGTATGAACACTGAAGCTTTCTTT,CAWSSGMNTEAFF
TRBV6-5,once,.,TRBJ1-6,TGTGCCAGCAGGGACACAGGGAATTCACCCCTCCACTTT,CASRDTGNSPLHF
TRBV9,.,TRBD2,TRBJ2-5,TGTGCCAGCAGCCGCAGCGGGGGGGCGGAAGAGACCCAGTACTTC,CASSRSGGAEETQYF
TRBV4-3,.,TRBD2,TRBJ2-7,TGCGCCAGCAGCCAAGCCGCCGCGGGGGGGCTAATTGGCGAGCAGTACTTC,CASSQAAAGGLIGEQYF
TRBV11-2,.,.,TRBJ2-3,TGTGCCAGCAGCTTAGATATACTTCCTTTCACAGATACGCAGTATTTT,CASSLDILPFTDTQYF
TRBV6-6,once,.,TRBJ1-2,TGTGCCAGCAGTTACAGTAGGGGTAACTATGGCTACACCTTC,CASSYSRGNYGYTF
TRBV18,.,TRBD1,TRBJ2-2,TGTGCCAGCTCACAACAAACAGGGGGCTCCACCGGGGAGCTGTTTTTT,CASSQQTGGSTGELFF
TRBV3-1/TRBV3-2,.,TRBD2,TRBJ2-5,TGTGCCAGCAGCCTCGGGACTAGCGGGACCCAGTACTTC,CASSLGTSGTQYF
TRBV5-4,.,.,TRBJ1-4,TGTGCCAGCAGCTTGGGAGGGGAGGGGACTAATGAAAAACTGTTTTTT,CASSLGGEGTNEKLFF
TRBV5-6,.,.,TRBJ1-2,TGTGCCAGCAGCTTGCTATCAAACCCCCCGTGGGGCTACACCTTC,CASSLLSNPPWGYTF
TRBV5-1,.,TRBD2,TRBJ2-2,TGCGCCAGCAGCTTTCTGACTAGCGTTCCCGGGGAGCTGTTTTTT,CASSFLTSVPGELFF
TRBV21-1,.,.,TRBJ2-7,TGTGCCAGCAGCAAAGTTCCTCCAGACAGGGGGATCCAGTACGAGCAGTACTTC,CASSKVPPDRGIQYEQYF
TRBV5-1,.,TRBD1,TRBJ1-3,TGCGCCAGCAGCAGAGGGACAGGGAGCCCTGGAAACACCATATATTTT,CASSRGTGSPGNTIYF
TRBV5-4,.,TRBD1,TRBJ2-7,TGTGCCAGCAGCATCGGGACAGGGAACTACGAGCAGTACTTC,CASSIGTGNYEQYF
TRBV2,.,.,TRBJ2-1,TGTGCCTCCTGCGCCAGGGTGATCGACAATGAGCAGTTCTTC,CASCARVIDNEQFF
TRBV6-5,.,.,TRBJ1-2,TGTGCCACCACAGTAGGGGCGGCGGAAGGCTACACCTTC,CATTVGAAEGYTF